This TCR beta chain derives from a study of beta chain features in type 1 diabetes. As for the study in general: The study found patients and healthy donors alike in age, gender and cell yields.

The CDR3 covers 15 residues. CDR1 and CDR2 (germline): SGHDT, YYEEEE. V gave up 5 bases and J gave up 3 bases; unmatched junction bases: 10. Reverse transcription of all isolated RNA meant that expressed TCRB transcripts were sequenced. Using immunoSEQ multiplex PCR, the repertoire was profiled, and TCRdb retains in-frame clones only, with some absent. In the table there are fewer than 250,000 clones, 14% of which are singletons. As to this clone: The antigen is not known.

Study results and limitations: For type 1 diabetes patients, VDJ junctions showed fewer insertions and more deletions.

This TCR was sampled from a woman in her thirties or forties in good health. The chain uses TRBV5-6 and TRBJ2-7; 8 bases are a match to TRBD1. The sample comprised naive CD4+ T cells from blood. This CDR3 reads CASRSGGTGFYEQYF. CDR3 nucleotides: TGTGCCAGCAGATCCGGAGGGACAGGATTCTACGAGCAGTACTTC.